Many counts were recorded for the clone carrying this TCR beta chain. This sample is part of a study of low-dose radiotherapy and immunotherapy resistance in tumors. At the level of the study: Cyclophosphamide infusions of 200 mg/m2 came every two weeks, one day before radiation-immunotherapy.

As to time point: before trial treatment. The CDR3 sequence is 12 residues long. Trimming removed 6 bases from V and 8 bases from J; junction bases left unmatched: 9. Looked up from germline, CDR1 is DFQATT and CDR2 is SNEGSKA (reference sequence). Covering alpha and beta chains, TRAV- and TRBV-specific primers were used for the first-strand cDNA. It was with a constant-region primer and a V-primer adapter that TCRs were amplified over approximately 18 PCR cycles. TCRdb itself ran the reads through MiXCR, one entry per CDR3 protein. There are more than 85,000 distinct CDR3 sequences in the sample; more than 8% occur only once, and under 1.1% lies in the top ten.

This sample comprised PBMCs, obtained before treatment. The TCR originated in a male donor with prostate cancer. The V call is TRBV20-1, the J call TRBJ1-1, with 7 bases aligning to TRBD1. In DNA, the CDR3 is TGCAGTGCCGGGGACAGTAACCAGGAAGCTTTCTTT. Its protein is CSAGDSNQEAFF.